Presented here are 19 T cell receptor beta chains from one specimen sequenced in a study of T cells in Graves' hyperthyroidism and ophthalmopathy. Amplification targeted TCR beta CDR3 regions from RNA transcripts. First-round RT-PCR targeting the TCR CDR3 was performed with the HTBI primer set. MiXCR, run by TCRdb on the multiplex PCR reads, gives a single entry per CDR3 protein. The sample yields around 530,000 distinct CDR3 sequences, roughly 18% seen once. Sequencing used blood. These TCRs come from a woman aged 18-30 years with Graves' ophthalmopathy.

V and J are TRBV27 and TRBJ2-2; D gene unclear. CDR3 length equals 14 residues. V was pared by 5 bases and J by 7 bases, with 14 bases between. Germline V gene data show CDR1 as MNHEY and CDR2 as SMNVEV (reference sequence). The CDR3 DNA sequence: TGTGCCAGCAGTCTGGACCAGCCGGGCGGGGAGCTGTTTTTT. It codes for CASSLDQPGGELFF.

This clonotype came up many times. The CDR3 loop reads CASIRGTGPSHLLETQYF. The CDR3 DNA reads as TGTGCCAGCATCCGAGGAACAGGGCCCTCACACCTTCTAGAGACCCAGTACTTC. This sequence joins TRBV7-2 and TRBJ2-5, with D possibly TRBD1 on 6 matching bases. The germline CDR1 and CDR2 sequences are SGHTA and FQGNSA. V lost 7 bases and J 4 bases, leaving 28 bases between the germline ends. This CDR3 contains 18 residues.

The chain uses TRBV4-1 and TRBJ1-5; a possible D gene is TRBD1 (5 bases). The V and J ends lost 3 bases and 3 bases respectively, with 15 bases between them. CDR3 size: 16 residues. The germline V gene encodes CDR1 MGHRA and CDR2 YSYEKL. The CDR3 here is CASSQDWDGYNQPQHF. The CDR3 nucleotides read TGCGCCAGCAGCCAGGATTGGGACGGTTACAATCAGCCCCAGCATTTT.

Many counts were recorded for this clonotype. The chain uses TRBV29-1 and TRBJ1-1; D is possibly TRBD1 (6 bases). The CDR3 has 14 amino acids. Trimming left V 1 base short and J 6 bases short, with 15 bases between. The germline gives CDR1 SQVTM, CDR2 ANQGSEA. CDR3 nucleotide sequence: TGCAGCGTTGAAGGAAACAGGGAAGGGGCTGAAGCTTTCTTT. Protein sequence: CSVEGNREGAEAFF.

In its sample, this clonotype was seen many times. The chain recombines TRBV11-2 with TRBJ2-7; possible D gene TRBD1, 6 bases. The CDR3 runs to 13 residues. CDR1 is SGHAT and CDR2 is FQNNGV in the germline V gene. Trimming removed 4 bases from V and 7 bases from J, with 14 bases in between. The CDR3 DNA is TGTGCCAGCAGCTCAGGGACACATGGGGAGCAGTACTTC. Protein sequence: CASSSGTHGEQYF.

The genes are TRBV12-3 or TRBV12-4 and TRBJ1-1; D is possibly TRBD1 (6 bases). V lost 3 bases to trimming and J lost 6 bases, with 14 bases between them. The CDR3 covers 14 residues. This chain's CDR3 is CASSFRTAGAEAFF. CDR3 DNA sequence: TGTGCCAGCAGTTTCAGGACGGCAGGGGCTGAAGCTTTCTTT.

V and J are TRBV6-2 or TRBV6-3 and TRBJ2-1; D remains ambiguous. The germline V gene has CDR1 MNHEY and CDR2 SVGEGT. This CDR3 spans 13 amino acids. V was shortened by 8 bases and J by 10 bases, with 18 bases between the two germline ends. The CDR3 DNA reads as TGTGCCAGCGTCTGGGCCTATCGGTCGGAGCAGTTCTTC. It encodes CASVWAYRSEQFF.

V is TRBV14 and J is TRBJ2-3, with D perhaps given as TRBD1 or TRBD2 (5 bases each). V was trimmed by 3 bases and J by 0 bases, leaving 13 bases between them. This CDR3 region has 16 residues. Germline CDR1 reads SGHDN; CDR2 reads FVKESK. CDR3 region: CASSQDGGPSTDTQYF. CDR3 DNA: TGTGCCAGCAGCCAGGATGGGGGTCCTAGCACAGATACGCAGTATTTT.

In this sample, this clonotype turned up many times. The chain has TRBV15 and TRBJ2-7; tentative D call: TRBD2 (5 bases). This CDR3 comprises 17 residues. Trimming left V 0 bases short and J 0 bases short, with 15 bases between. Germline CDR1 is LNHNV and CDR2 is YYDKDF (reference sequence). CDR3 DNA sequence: TGTGCCACCAGCAGAGATCCCGGCGAGGGAAGCTCCTACGAGCAGTACTTC. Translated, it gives CATSRDPGEGSSYEQYF.

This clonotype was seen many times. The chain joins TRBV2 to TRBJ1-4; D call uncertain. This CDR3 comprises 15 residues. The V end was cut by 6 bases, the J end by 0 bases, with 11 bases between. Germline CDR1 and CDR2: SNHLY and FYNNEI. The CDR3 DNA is TGTGCCAGCAGGCCGGGTTTTGCAACTAATGAAAAACTGTTTTTT. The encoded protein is CASRPGFATNEKLFF.

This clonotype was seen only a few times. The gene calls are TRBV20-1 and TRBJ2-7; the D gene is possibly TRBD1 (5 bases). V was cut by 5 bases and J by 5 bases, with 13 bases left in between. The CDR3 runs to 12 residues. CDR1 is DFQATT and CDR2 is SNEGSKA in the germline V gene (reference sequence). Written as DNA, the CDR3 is TGCAGTGCTTTCCAGGGCAGGGACGAGCAGTACTTC. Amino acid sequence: CSAFQGRDEQYF.

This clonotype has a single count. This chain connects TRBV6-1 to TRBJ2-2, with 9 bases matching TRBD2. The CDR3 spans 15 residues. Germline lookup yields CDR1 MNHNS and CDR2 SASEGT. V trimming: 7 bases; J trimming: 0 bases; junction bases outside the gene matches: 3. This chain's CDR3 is CASIPSGTNTGELFF. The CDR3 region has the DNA TGTGCCAGCATCCCTAGCGGGACGAACACCGGGGAGCTGTTTTTT.

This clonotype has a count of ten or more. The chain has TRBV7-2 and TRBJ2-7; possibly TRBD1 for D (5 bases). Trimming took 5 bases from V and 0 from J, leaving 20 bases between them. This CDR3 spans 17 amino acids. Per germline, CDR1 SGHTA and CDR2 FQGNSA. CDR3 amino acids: CASSMRRQRQSSYEQYF. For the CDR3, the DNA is TGTGCCAGCAGCATGAGGAGACAACGACAGAGCTCCTACGAGCAGTACTTC.

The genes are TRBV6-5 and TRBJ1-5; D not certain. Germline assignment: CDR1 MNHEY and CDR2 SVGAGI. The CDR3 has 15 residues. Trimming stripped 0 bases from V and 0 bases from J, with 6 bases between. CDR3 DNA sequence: TGTGCCAGCAGTTACTCAGGGCATAGCAATCAGCCCCAGCATTTT. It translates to CASSYSGHSNQPQHF.

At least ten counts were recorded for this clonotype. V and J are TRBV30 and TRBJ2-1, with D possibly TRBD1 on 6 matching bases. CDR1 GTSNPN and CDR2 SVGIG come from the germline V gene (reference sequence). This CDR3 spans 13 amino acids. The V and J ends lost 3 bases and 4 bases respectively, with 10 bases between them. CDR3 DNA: TGTGCCTGGAGAGGGGGAGAATACAATGAGCAGTTCTTC. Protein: CAWRGGEYNEQFF. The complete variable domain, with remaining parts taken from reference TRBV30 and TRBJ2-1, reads SQTIHQWPATLVQPVGSPLSLECTVEGTSNPNLYWYRQAAGRGLQLLFYSVGIGQISSEVPQNLSASRPQDRQFILSSKKLLLSDSGFYLCAWRGGEYNEQFFGPGTRLTVL.

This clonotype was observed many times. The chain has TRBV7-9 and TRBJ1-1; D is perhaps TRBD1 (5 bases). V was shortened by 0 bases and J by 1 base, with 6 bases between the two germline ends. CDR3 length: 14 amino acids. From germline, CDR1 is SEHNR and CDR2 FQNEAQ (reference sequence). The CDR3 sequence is CASSLAGTNTEAFF. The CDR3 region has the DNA TGTGCCAGCAGCTTAGCAGGGACGAACACTGAAGCTTTCTTT.

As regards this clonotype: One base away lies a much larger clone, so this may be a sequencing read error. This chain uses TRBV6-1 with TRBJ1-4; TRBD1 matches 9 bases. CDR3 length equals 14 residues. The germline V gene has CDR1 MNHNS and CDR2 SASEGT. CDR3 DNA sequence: TGTGCCAGCAGCTGGACAGGGGCTAATGAAAAACTGTCTTTT. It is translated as CASSWTGANEKLSF.

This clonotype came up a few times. The CDR3 is CASSLAASGGKYEQYF. In DNA form, the CDR3 reads TGTGCCAGCAGCTTGGCCGCTAGCGGGGGGAAATACGAGCAGTACTTC. The J gene is TRBJ2-7, the V gene TRBV5-4; TRBD2 aligns across 11 bases. J gave up 4 bases and V 0 bases, and 6 bases lay outside the gene matches. The CDR3 has 16 residues. CDR1 and CDR2 from the germline V gene are SGHNT and YYREEE (reference sequence).

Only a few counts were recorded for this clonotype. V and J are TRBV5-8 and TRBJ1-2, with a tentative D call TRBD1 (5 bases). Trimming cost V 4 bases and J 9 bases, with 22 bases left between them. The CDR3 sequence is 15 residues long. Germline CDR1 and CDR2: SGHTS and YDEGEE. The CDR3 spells CASSLWGGMGESYTF. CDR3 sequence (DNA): TGTGCCAGCAGCCTGTGGGGGGGAATGGGTGAAAGCTACACCTTC.